The 24 T cell receptor beta chains given below trace back to one sample, sequenced in a study of circulating and synovial CD4+ cells in juvenile arthritis. Profiling relied on immunoSEQ multiplex PCR, and the TCRdb table lists in-frame clones only, not all of them. Among about 32,000 clones, around 96% were seen once, and the ten largest hold roughly 0.74%. The sample was CD4+ T cells from blood. The receptors were gathered from a human donor with juvenile idiopathic arthritis.

The chain uses TRBV28 and TRBJ1-2; a possible D gene is TRBD1 (5 bases). Germline V CDR1 and CDR2: MDHEN, SYDVKM. This CDR3 is built from 12 residues. The V and J ends lost 6 bases and 3 bases respectively, with 8 bases between them. CDR3 DNA sequence: TGTGCCAGCAGCCTAGGGGACTATGGCTACACCTTC. It is translated as CASSLGDYGYTF.

The chain links TRBV6-6 to TRBJ1-5, with a possible D match to TRBD1 (5 bases). In germline, CDR1 is MNHNY, CDR2 SVGAGI (reference sequence). CDR3 size: 14 residues. Trimming took off 10 bases at V and 4 bases at J, with 17 bases between the two ends. CDR3 region: CATEQAGGNQPQHF. The CDR3 nucleotides read TGTGCCACCGAGCAGGCCGGGGGGAATCAGCCCCAGCATTTT.

V is TRBV19 and J is TRBJ2-3; possible D gene TRBD2, 5 bases. V dropped 4 bases and J dropped 4 bases, with 15 bases sitting between them. The CDR3 runs 15 residues. CDR1 is LNHDA and CDR2 is SQIVND in the germline V gene (reference sequence). Here the CDR3 DNA reads TGTGCCAGTAGTACCTCGAGGGTTCGCGCAGATACGCAGTATTTT. It codes for CASSTSRVRADTQYF.

This chain joins TRBV11-2 and TRBJ1-1, with D possibly matching TRBD1 (6 bases). Trimming removed 6 bases at V and 6 bases at J, with 17 bases between. Germline-derived CDR1 and CDR2 are SGHAT and FQNNGV. The CDR3 runs to 14 residues. CDR3 sequence (DNA): TGTGCCAGCAGACGTATCCGGACAGTCGCTGAAGCTTTCTTT. Protein product: CASRRIRTVAEAFF.

This chain joins TRBV14 and TRBJ2-1; 11 bases fit TRBD2. The J segment lost 7 bases and the V segment lost 3 bases, leaving 14 bases of the junction unmatched. CDR3 length: 18 amino acids. Germline V gene lookup returns CDR1 SGHDN and CDR2 FVKESK. The CDR3 bases are TGTGCCAGCAGCCAGCCGAGTACTAGCGGGGGCCTGTTAAATGAGCAGTTCTTC. Its translation is CASSQPSTSGGLLNEQFF.

This chain links TRBV6-1 with TRBJ2-5, with D hard to call. With the DNA end fitting TRBJ2-7 better, the J assignment may be wrong. Germline V gene data show CDR1 as MNHNS and CDR2 as SASEGT. This CDR3 is built from 11 residues. The CDR3 reads CASSDNYEQYF. DNA for the CDR3: TGTGCCAGCAGTGACAACTACGAGCAGTACTTC.

This clone was detected only once. The chain carries TRBV2 and TRBJ2-5, with 8 bases identical to TRBD1. V dropped 6 bases and J dropped 5; count of bases not matched to a gene: 8. The CDR3 sequence is 14 residues long. Germline V gene lookup returns CDR1 SNHLY and CDR2 FYNNEI. The DNA of the CDR3 is TGTGCCAGCAGCCGACAGGGGTTAGGTGAGACCCAGTACTTC. Residues: CASSRQGLGETQYF.

The chain recombines TRBV15 with TRBJ2-2; TRBD2 might be the D (6 bases). The germline V gene has CDR1 LNHNV and CDR2 YYDKDF (reference sequence). Trimming left V 5 bases short and J 1 base short, with 14 bases between. The CDR3 consists of 16 residues. The DNA for the CDR3 is TGTGCCACCAGCCCCACCGGGACTCAGAACACCGGGGAGCTGTTTTTT. It codes for CATSPTGTQNTGELFF.

This chain joins TRBV6-6 and TRBJ2-7; 10 nucleotides line up with TRBD1. The V gene's germline CDR1 is MNHNY and CDR2 SVGAGI (reference sequence). The V segment lost 5 bases and the J segment 5 bases; nucleotides outside the gene matches: 9. CDR3 size: 15 residues. CDR3 loop: CASSDPGQGIHEQYF. The CDR3 DNA reads as TGTGCCAGCAGTGATCCGGGACAGGGGATACACGAGCAGTACTTC.

The chain has TRBV7-9 and TRBJ1-2; 8 bases agree with TRBD1. Trimming at V came to 6 bases and at J to 6 bases, leaving 6 bases not matched to a gene. CDR1 is SEHNR, CDR2 FQNEAQ, per germline (reference sequence). This CDR3 comprises 13 residues. This CDR3 is CASSGQGWDGYTF. The CDR3 DNA sequence: TGTGCCAGCAGTGGACAGGGATGGGATGGCTACACCTTC.

The V call is TRBV27, the J call TRBJ2-3; possible D gene TRBD1, 5 bases. Germline values: CDR1 MNHEY, CDR2 SMNVEV (reference sequence). The CDR3 covers 17 residues. Trimming took off 4 bases at V and 2 bases at J, with 19 bases between the two ends. The CDR3 reads CASSSTQDYYSTDTQYF. CDR3 DNA: TGTGCCAGCAGTTCCACACAGGATTATTATTCCACAGATACGCAGTATTTT.

This clone was seen only once. The chain recombines TRBV4-3 with TRBJ2-5; the D gene is possibly TRBD1 (7 bases). Trimming removed 3 bases at V and 2 bases at J, with 16 bases between. The CDR3 is 16 residues long. The germline V gene has CDR1 LGHNA and CDR2 YSLEER. CDR3: CASSHAQTGTQETQYF. The CDR3 coding sequence is TGCGCCAGCAGCCATGCTCAGACAGGGACTCAAGAGACCCAGTACTTC.

V usage is TRBV6-6 and J usage is TRBJ1-3, with a weak D call TRBD1 (6 bases). The V end was cut by 5 bases, the J end by 4 bases, with 12 bases between. CDR3 length: 14 residues. Germline V gene lookup returns CDR1 MNHNY and CDR2 SVGAGI (reference sequence). As DNA, the CDR3 is TGTGCCAGCAGTGCTACAGGGTCCGGAAACACCATATATTTT. Translating it yields CASSATGSGNTIYF.

The genes are TRBV4-3 and TRBJ2-3, with TRBD2 matching over 7 bases. The CDR3 totals 15 residues. Germline lookup yields CDR1 LGHNA and CDR2 YSLEER. V shed 2 bases, J shed 0 bases, and the junction held 2 bases outside the gene matches. The CDR3 region has the DNA TGCGCCAGCAGCCAACGCGGGGGAAGCACAGATACGCAGTATTTT. Encoded protein: CASSQRGGSTDTQYF.

J is TRBJ2-4 and V is TRBV30; tentatively, D is TRBD2 (6 bases). Looked up from germline, CDR1 is GTSNPN and CDR2 is SVGIG (reference sequence). With 2 bases removed from V and 0 bases from J, the gap between germline ends came to 8 bases. The CDR3 runs to 14 residues. CDR3 in amino acids: CAWSRELAKNIQYF. For the CDR3, the DNA is TGTGCCTGGAGTCGGGAGCTAGCCAAAAACATTCAGTACTTC.

The rearrangement uses TRBV4-1 and TRBJ2-3, with TRBD2 matching over 12 bases. Per germline, CDR1 MGHRA and CDR2 YSYEKL. This CDR3 contains 17 residues. Trimming took 0 bases from V and 7 from J; bases not matched to a gene: 8. The CDR3 DNA follows: TGCGCCAGCAGCCAAGATCGGCTAGCGGGGGGGTTGAATACGCAGTATTTT. Translated, it gives CASSQDRLAGGLNTQYF.

The gene calls are TRBV10-3 and TRBJ1-5, with D maybe TRBD1 (5 bases). This CDR3 is 14 amino acids long. CDR1 and CDR2 from the germline V gene are ENHRY and SYGVKD. V shed 6 bases and J shed 0 bases, with 9 bases lying between them. CDR3 loop: CAIREGLSNQPQHF. In DNA form, the CDR3 reads TGTGCCATCAGGGAGGGACTTAGCAATCAGCCCCAGCATTTT.

The gene calls are TRBV4-2 and TRBJ2-7; TRBD1 agrees at 8 bases. From germline, CDR1 is LGHNA and CDR2 YNFKEQ. CDR3 length equals 16 residues. Unmatched junction bases numbered 7, after V lost 0 bases and J lost 3 bases. The CDR3 region has the DNA TGTGCCAGCAGCCAAGACCGGACAGGGAATCGCTACGAGCAGTACTTC. Its protein product is CASSQDRTGNRYEQYF.

V and J are TRBV5-1 and TRBJ2-7; D possibly corresponds to TRBD2 (5 bases). Germline lookup yields CDR1 SGHRS and CDR2 YFSETQ. This CDR3 has 13 residues. Trimming left V 0 bases short and J 3 bases short, with 7 bases between. Here the CDR3 reads CASSLGDYYEQYF. The CDR3 DNA follows: TGCGCCAGCAGCTTGGGCGACTACTACGAGCAGTACTTC.

The chain combines TRBV6-1 with TRBJ2-5; 8 bases are a match to TRBD1. This CDR3 comprises 13 residues. The germline CDR1 and CDR2 sequences are MNHNS and SASEGT. Unmatched junction bases numbered 3, after V lost 5 bases and J lost 4 bases. CDR3 sequence: CASSSDRVETQYF. As DNA, the CDR3 is TGTGCCAGCAGTTCGGACAGGGTAGAGACCCAGTACTTC.

The chain has TRBV4-2 and TRBJ2-3; maybe TRBD1 (7 bases). Germline loops: CDR1 LGHNA, CDR2 YNFKEQ. This CDR3 region has 17 residues. The germline V and J ends were trimmed by 1 base and 3 bases, with 17 bases remaining between them. The CDR3 protein is CASSQAGGLARTDTQYF. In DNA form, the CDR3 reads TGTGCCAGCAGCCAAGCAGGGGGGCTTGCCCGTACAGATACGCAGTATTTT.

This CDR3 reads CASSIGGGIYYEQYF. The CDR3 DNA follows: TGTGCCAGTAGTATAGGGGGCGGTATTTACTACGAGCAGTACTTC. The chain carries TRBV19 and TRBJ2-7, with D maybe TRBD1 (5 bases). The V gene lost 1 base and the J gene lost 3 bases, with 13 bases spanning the gap. CDR1 and CDR2 (germline): LNHDA, SQIVND (reference sequence). The CDR3 spans 15 residues.

V usage is TRBV4-3 and J usage is TRBJ1-5; D might be TRBD1 (5 bases). Germline V gives CDR1 LGHNA, CDR2 YSLEER. CDR3 length equals 15 residues. Trimming took 0 bases from V and 6 from J, leaving 12 bases between them. In DNA form, the CDR3 reads TGCGCCAGCAGCCAAGATTTCGGGGGGGGTCAGCCCCAGCATTTT. It translates to CASSQDFGGGQPQHF.

The V call is TRBV27, the J call TRBJ2-3; possible D gene TRBD2, 5 bases. Germline V gives CDR1 MNHEY, CDR2 SMNVEV (reference sequence). V lost 6 bases to trimming and J lost 5 bases, with 12 bases between them. This CDR3 contains 13 residues. The CDR3 loop is CASSSAGRDTQYF. The CDR3 nucleotides read TGTGCCAGCAGCAGTGCGGGCCGAGATACGCAGTATTTT.